These 26 T cell receptor beta chains came from one sample sequenced in a study of radiation and T cells in renal cell carcinoma. TCRdb keeps only in-frame clones here, not all; method: immunoSEQ multiplex PCR. The data hold 150,000 or so clones, with over 80% observed a single time. Time point described: baseline pretreatment blood. Noted treatment: 15 Gy SBRT to primary tumor, nephrectomy 4 weeks later. The sample here was blood, taken from a patient whose treatment included radiotherapy and nephrectomy. These receptors came from a woman aged 45 to 65 with renal cell carcinoma.

This clone came up many times. This rearrangement joins TRBV29-1 to TRBJ2-1, with D possibly being TRBD2 (6 bases). This CDR3 region has 14 residues. Trimming removed 6 bases at V and 0 bases at J, with 12 bases between. The germline V gene encodes CDR1 SQVTM and CDR2 ANQGSEA. CDR3 nucleotides: TGCAGCGTCCTGGGCGGGAACTCCTACAATGAGCAGTTCTTC. This gives the protein CSVLGGNSYNEQFF.

The rearrangement links TRBV29-1 to TRBJ2-4, with TRBD2 as a possible D gene (5 bases). Germline V CDR1 and CDR2: SQVTM, ANQGSEA. CDR3 length equals 15 residues. The V end lost 2 bases, the J end lost 3 bases, and 14 bases lay between the germline ends. The CDR3 region has the DNA TGCAGCGTTGAATTGAGGGATTTTGGCAAAAACATTCAGTACTTC. It translates to CSVELRDFGKNIQYF.

Only a few counts were recorded for this clone. The rearrangement uses TRBV9 and TRBJ2-2; D unresolved. The CDR3 contains 14 residues. With 4 bases removed from V and 6 bases from J, the gap between germline ends came to 13 bases. CDR1 is SGDLS, CDR2 YYNGEE, per germline. The DNA for the CDR3 is TGTGCCAGCAGCCTCCAATGGGCGCCCGGGGAGCTGTTTTTT. Residues: CASSLQWAPGELFF.

In its sample, this clone was seen a few times. The CDR3 loop reads CATSGTANTEAFF. Written as DNA, the CDR3 is TGTGCCACCTCCGGGACAGCAAACACTGAAGCTTTCTTT. The V and J genes are TRBV28 and TRBJ1-1; 7 positions match TRBD1. Germline trimming cut 10 bases from V and 2 bases from J; bases unmatched to any gene: 7. From germline, CDR1 is MDHEN and CDR2 SYDVKM. The CDR3 contains 13 residues.

This chain links TRBV6-5 with TRBJ2-1; D is undetermined. The V end was cut by 4 bases, the J end by 0 bases, with 13 bases between. The germline CDR1 and CDR2 sequences are MNHEY and SVGAGI. The CDR3 totals 16 residues. The CDR3 nucleotides read TGTGCCAGCAGTTCAGCCGGCAGGAGCTCCTACAATGAGCAGTTCTTC. The encoded protein is CASSSAGRSSYNEQFF.

V usage is TRBV6-1 and J usage is TRBJ1-6; D is undetermined. The germline gives CDR1 MNHNS, CDR2 SASEGT. The V end was cut by 4 bases, the J end by 6 bases, with 10 bases between. The CDR3 loop spans 14 amino acids. CDR3 in DNA: TGTGCCAGCAGTGGATCGCCGCGTAATTCACCCCTCCACTTT. It is translated as CASSGSPRNSPLHF.

The CDR3 sequence: CASSVFAGVPDVMGELFF. CDR3 coding DNA: TGTGCCAGCAGCGTATTTGCGGGGGTTCCCGACGTAATGGGGGAGCTGTTTTTT. The V gene is TRBV9, the J gene TRBJ2-2; 7 bases line up with TRBD2. Losses at the gene ends were 1 base for V and 8 bases for J; bases not matched to a gene: 17. The CDR3 is made up of 18 amino acids. Germline V gene data show CDR1 as SGDLS and CDR2 as YYNGEE.

This clone occurred once. The CDR3 sequence is CASSSPGANYGYTF. CDR3 sequence (DNA): TGTGCCAGCAGTTCCCCAGGTGCTAACTATGGCTACACCTTC. The J gene is TRBJ1-2, the V gene TRBV5-4; D is unclear. V was cut by 5 bases and J by 0 bases, with 11 bases left in between. Germline V gene lookup returns CDR1 SGHNT and CDR2 YYREEE (reference sequence). The CDR3 totals 14 residues.

The rearrangement uses TRBV27 and TRBJ1-4, with D tentatively TRBD1 (5 bases). This CDR3 contains 17 residues. The ends were cut back, 5 bases at V and 4 bases at J, with 20 bases in the middle. CDR1 MNHEY and CDR2 SMNVEV come from the germline V gene (reference sequence). CDR3 nucleotide sequence: TGTGCCAGCAGTCGATTTACCGCGCAGGGTAATAATGAAAAACTGTTTTTT. This codes for CASSRFTAQGNNEKLFF.

The chain combines TRBV15 with TRBJ2-1, with D unclear. This CDR3 is built from 16 residues. V lost 0 bases and J 0 bases, leaving 9 bases between the germline ends. Per the germline V gene, CDR1 is LNHNV and CDR2 is YYDKDF (reference sequence). The CDR3 DNA reads TGTGCCACCAGCAGAGATTATAGGAGCTCCTACAATGAGCAGTTCTTC. It is translated as CATSRDYRSSYNEQFF.

V and J are TRBV7-9 and TRBJ2-7; D is unresolved. This CDR3 has 12 amino acids. From germline, CDR1 is SEHNR and CDR2 FQNEAQ (reference sequence). Trimming removed 2 bases at V and 3 bases at J, with 5 bases between. This chain's CDR3 is CASSLSHYEQYF. The CDR3 DNA reads as TGTGCCAGCAGCTTAAGCCACTACGAGCAGTACTTC.

The chain uses TRBV9 and TRBJ2-7, with a tentative D call TRBD1 (6 bases). CDR1 is SGDLS, CDR2 YYNGEE, per germline. Between the trimmed V and J ends, which lost 3 bases and 5 bases, there was a span of 15 bases. The CDR3 is made up of 14 amino acids. Here the CDR3 DNA reads TGTGCCAGCAGCGCCGGACAGTCCAATGACGAGCAGTACTTC. Its protein product is CASSAGQSNDEQYF. Full variable domain (rest looked up from reference TRBV9 and TRBJ2-7): DSGVTQTPKHLITATGQRVTLRCSPRSGDLSVYWYQQSLDQGLQFLIQYYNGEERAKGNILERFSAQQFPDLHSELNLSSLELGDSALYFCASSAGQSNDEQYFGPGTRLTVT.

This chain connects TRBV11-3 to TRBJ2-3; 8 bases map to TRBD1. V was pared by 0 bases and J by 6 bases, with 5 bases of the junction left unmatched. This CDR3 region has 15 residues. Germline V gene data show CDR1 as SGHNT and CDR2 as YENEEA. CDR3 DNA: TGTGCCAGCAGCTTAGACCCAGGGGGCAGTGATACGCAGTATTTT. This codes for CASSLDPGGSDTQYF.

The V gene is TRBV10-3, the J gene TRBJ2-5; D not certain. This CDR3 spans 14 amino acids. Looked up from germline, CDR1 is ENHRY and CDR2 is SYGVKD. The V and J ends lost 0 bases and 3 bases respectively, with 8 bases between them. The CDR3 region is CAISESSREETQYF. CDR3 nucleotides: TGTGCCATCAGTGAGTCGTCTAGGGAAGAGACCCAGTACTTC.

In this sample, this clone turned up once. This chain joins TRBV5-4 and TRBJ2-7, with D unresolved. CDR1 SGHNT and CDR2 YYREEE come from the germline V gene (reference sequence). With 1 base removed from V and 0 bases from J, the gap between germline ends came to 11 bases. CDR3 length: 15 amino acids. The CDR3 loop is CASSLRSQLSYEQYF. The CDR3 DNA follows: TGTGCCAGCAGCTTGAGGTCCCAACTCTCCTACGAGCAGTACTTC.

The V call is TRBV7-2, the J call TRBJ2-3; D is unresolved. This CDR3 is built from 14 residues. Trimming shortened V by 4 bases and J by 5 bases, and 13 bases separated the two germline ends. Germline lookup yields CDR1 SGHTA and CDR2 FQGNSA. Written as DNA, the CDR3 is TGTGCCAGCAGCTCGCCCCCGTCGGGAGATACGCAGTATTTT. The encoded protein is CASSSPPSGDTQYF. The full variable domain, completed using reference TRBV7-2 and TRBJ2-3, is GAGVSQSPSNKVTEKGKDVELRCDPISGHTALYWYRQSLGQGLEFLIYFQGNSAPDKSGLPSDRFSAERTGGSVSTLTIQRTQQEDSAVYLCASSSPPSGDTQYFGPGTRLTVL.

This chain links TRBV7-2 with TRBJ2-7; D tentatively fits TRBD1 or TRBD2 (5 bases each). V was trimmed by 1 base and J by 5 bases, leaving 9 bases between them. The CDR3 loop spans 13 amino acids. Per the germline V gene, CDR1 is SGHTA and CDR2 is FQGNSA. As DNA, the CDR3 is TGTGCCAGCAGCTTAGAGACAGCGGACGAGCAGTACTTC. Residues: CASSLETADEQYF.

The chain carries TRBV6-4 and TRBJ2-7; D possibly matches TRBD1 or TRBD2 (5 bases each). The length of the CDR3 is 14 residues. V was cut by 4 bases and J by 2 bases, with 12 bases left in between. Per the germline V gene, CDR1 is MRHNA and CDR2 is SNTAGT. The CDR3, as DNA: TGTGCCAGCAGTGCCGGGGCGCGGACCTACGAGCAGTACTTC. Protein sequence: CASSAGARTYEQYF.

The rearrangement uses TRBV7-9 and TRBJ2-2; 11 nucleotides agree with TRBD2. From germline, CDR1 is SEHNR and CDR2 FQNEAQ (reference sequence). Germline trimming cut 5 bases from V and 1 base from J; bases unmatched to any gene: 3. This CDR3 comprises 16 residues. The chain's CDR3 is CASSKTSGKNTGELFF. The DNA of the CDR3 is TGTGCCAGCAGCAAGACTAGCGGGAAGAACACCGGGGAGCTGTTTTTT. The entire variable domain, with the rest obtained from reference TRBV7-9 and TRBJ2-2, is as follows: DTGVSQNPRHKITKRGQNVTFRCDPISEHNRLYWYRQTLGQGPEFLTYFQNEAQLEKSRLLSDRFSAERPKGSFSTLEIQRTEQGDSAMYLCASSKTSGKNTGELFFGEGSRLTVL.

The chain recombines TRBV7-7 with TRBJ2-3; D possibly corresponds to TRBD1 (6 bases). Deletions cut 5 bases from V and 4 bases from J, with 10 bases between. CDR1 and CDR2 (germline): SSHAT, FNYEAQ (reference sequence). This CDR3 has 13 residues. CDR3 DNA sequence: TGTGCCAGCAGCCGACAGGTCGCAGATACGCAGTATTTT. As protein: CASSRQVADTQYF.

The chain joins TRBV9 to TRBJ2-1, with 7 bases fitting TRBD2. The CDR3 covers 18 residues. Germline V gene sequence: CDR1 SGDLS, CDR2 YYNGEE. V was pared by 0 bases and J by 0 bases, with 9 bases of the junction left unmatched. The DNA of the CDR3 is TGTGCCAGCAGCGTAGATATCCTAGCGGAGAGCTCCTACAATGAGCAGTTCTTC. It translates to CASSVDILAESSYNEQFF.

This clone was recorded a few times. The CDR3 loop reads CASSIRGGEDTEAFF. Here the CDR3 DNA reads TGCGCCAGCAGCATCAGAGGCGGAGAGGACACTGAAGCTTTCTTT. The rearrangement joins TRBV5-1 to TRBJ1-1; no definite D call. CDR1 and CDR2 (germline): SGHRS, YFSETQ. V was shortened by 4 bases and J by 3 bases, with 16 bases between the two germline ends. The CDR3 is 15 residues long.

The chain is built from TRBV2 and TRBJ1-2, with D unclear. Trimming left V 5 bases short and J 5 bases short, with 9 bases between. The CDR3 is 12 residues long. CDR1 and CDR2 from the germline V gene are SNHLY and FYNNEI. CDR3 sequence reads: CASSIGTYGYTF. In nucleotides, the CDR3 is TGTGCCAGCAGTATTGGAACTTATGGCTACACCTTC.

V and J are TRBV7-9 and TRBJ1-2; perhaps TRBD1 as D (6 bases). The length of the CDR3 is 15 residues. The V end was cut by 1 base, the J end by 5 bases, with 14 bases between. Germline V lookup: CDR1 SEHNR, CDR2 FQNEAQ (reference sequence). The CDR3 sequence: CASSLGSRTVYGYTF. In DNA, the CDR3 is TGTGCCAGCAGCTTAGGTTCCCGGACAGTGTATGGCTACACCTTC. The whole variable domain, filled in from reference TRBV7-9 and TRBJ1-2, reads DTGVSQNPRHKITKRGQNVTFRCDPISEHNRLYWYRQTLGQGPEFLTYFQNEAQLEKSRLLSDRFSAERPKGSFSTLEIQRTEQGDSAMYLCASSLGSRTVYGYTFGSGTRLTVV.

The CDR3 protein is CASSLTSGPGAHQPQHF. CDR3 in DNA: TGTGCCAGCAGCTTGACCTCGGGACCGGGGGCGCATCAGCCCCAGCATTTT. The chain links TRBV7-8 to TRBJ1-5, with D possibly being TRBD1 (6 bases). Trimming pared 3 bases from V and 5 bases from J, leaving 20 bases between. This CDR3 region has 17 residues. Germline values: CDR1 SGHVS, CDR2 FQNEAQ.

This rearrangement joins TRBV12-1 to TRBJ1-4. TRBV12-1 is annotated as a pseudogene. This CDR3 contains 12 residues. The CDR3 nucleotides read TGTGCCAGCAGCTGGGGAGGTGAAAAACTGTTTTTT. Residues: CASSWGGEKLFF.